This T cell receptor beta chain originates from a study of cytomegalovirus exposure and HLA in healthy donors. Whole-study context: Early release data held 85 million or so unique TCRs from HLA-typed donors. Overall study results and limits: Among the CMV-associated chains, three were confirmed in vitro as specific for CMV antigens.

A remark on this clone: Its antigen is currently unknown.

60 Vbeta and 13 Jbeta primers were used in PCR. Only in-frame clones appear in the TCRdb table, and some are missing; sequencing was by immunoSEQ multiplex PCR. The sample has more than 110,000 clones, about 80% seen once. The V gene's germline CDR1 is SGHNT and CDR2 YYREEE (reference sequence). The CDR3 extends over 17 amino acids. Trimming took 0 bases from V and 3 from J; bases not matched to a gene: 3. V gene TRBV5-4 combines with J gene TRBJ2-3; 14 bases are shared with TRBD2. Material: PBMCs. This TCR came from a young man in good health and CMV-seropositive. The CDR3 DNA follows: TGTGCCAGCAGCTTGGGACTAGCGGGGGGGCCGACAGATACGCAGTATTTT. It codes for CASSLGLAGGPTDTQYF.